Below, one T cell receptor (beta chain) is given with its context. Its antigen remains unidentified. The PCR ran on 60 Vbeta and 13 Jbeta primers. Assay used: immunoSEQ multiplex PCR; TCRdb lists only in-frame clones, some missing. The sample lists about 120,000 clones, about 80% occurring once. The data are from a study of cytomegalovirus exposure and HLA in healthy donors. General observations from the study: Cytomegalovirus-associated status was assigned to around 160 TCR beta chains.

The CDR3 extends over 13 amino acids. Germline CDR1 and CDR2: GTSNPN and SVGIG (reference sequence). The V and J ends lost 8 bases and 2 bases, in that order; junction bases with no gene match: 9. This sequence was found in a man aged 30 to 45 in good health and CMV-seropositive. The chain couples TRBV30 to TRBJ2-7, with 7 bases matching TRBD2. Source material: PBMCs. The CDR3 loop reads CAGEGRGAYEQYF. The CDR3, as DNA: TGTGCCGGTGAAGGGAGGGGAGCCTACGAGCAGTACTTC.